A single sample is the source of the 31 T cell receptor beta chains below, sequenced in a study of HIV-infected children after antiretroviral therapy interruption. The treatment was: PENTA 11 planned treatment interruption arm or continuous ART arm. The TCR library was built from RNA with a 3' RACE protocol and unique molecular identifiers. From the 3' RACE reads, TCRdb called clonotypes with MiXCR, one entry per CDR3 protein. This sample has under 50,000 distinct CDR3 sequences, with around 4% found just once. Sequencing was performed on CD45RA+ CD4+ T cells from PBMCs, pooled from several time points, taken from a donor given antiretroviral therapy, either interrupted or continuous. Subset: naive CD4+ CD45RA+ CD45RO- T cells. These receptors all stem from a pool of human donors with HIV.

This clonotype was recorded at least ten times. This chain uses TRBV12-3 or TRBV12-4 with TRBJ2-2; 7 nucleotides line up with TRBD1. The CDR3 has 15 residues. The junction had 6 bases not matched to a gene; V was cut back by 1 base and J by 7 bases. CDR3 in amino acids: CASSLEGARSGELFF. CDR3 sequence (DNA): TGTGCCAGCAGTTTAGAGGGGGCGCGGAGCGGGGAGCTGTTTTTT.

This clonotype was counted a few times. DNA for the CDR3: TGTGCCAGCAGTCACCCCACAGGGTACGATGGCTACACCTTC. Translating it yields CASSHPTGYDGYTF. J is TRBJ1-2 and V is TRBV6-2 or TRBV6-3, with a tentative D call TRBD1 (6 bases). Germline V gene sequence: CDR1 MNHEY, CDR2 SVGEGT. The CDR3 extends over 14 amino acids. V lost 5 bases, J lost 6 bases, and 16 bases lay in between.

In this sample, this clonotype turned up many times. This chain joins TRBV2 and TRBJ1-3; D is possibly TRBD1 (5 bases). Germline CDR1 SNHLY, CDR2 FYNNEI. The CDR3 runs 13 residues. V lost 7 bases, J lost 4 bases, and 11 bases lay in between. In nucleotides, the CDR3 is TGTGCCAGCACCTTAGACAGCGGAAACACCATATATTTT. Its protein product is CASTLDSGNTIYF.

This clonotype was seen at least ten times. The chain is built from TRBV4-2 and TRBJ1-4; perhaps TRBD1 as D (5 bases). The V and J ends lost 5 bases and 4 bases respectively, with 14 bases between them. Germline CDR1 LGHNA, CDR2 YNFKEQ. This CDR3 spans 15 amino acids. CDR3 sequence reads: CASSLPGPDNEKLFF. The CDR3 nucleotides are TGTGCCAGCAGCTTACCGGGACCCGATAATGAAAAACTGTTTTTT.

The rearrangement uses TRBV23-1 and TRBJ2-7; 9 nucleotides agree with TRBD2. TRBV23-1 is an ORF for which the function is uncertain. There are 19 residues in the CDR3. After removal of 7 bases from V and 4 bases from J, the junction contained 23 bases not matched to a gene. This CDR3 reads CASTIPTVTKRGVEYEQYF. CDR3 nucleotide sequence: TGCGCCAGCACAATTCCAACGGTTACCAAGCGGGGGGTTGAATACGAGCAGTACTTC.

The table lists this clonotype with a few counts. The rearrangement uses TRBV5-1 and TRBJ1-1; the D is unclear. CDR3 length equals 14 residues. Trimming stripped 3 bases from V and 6 bases from J, with 15 bases between. Per the germline V gene, CDR1 is SGHRS and CDR2 is YFSETQ. CDR3 protein: CASSSRTPDPEAFF. For the CDR3, the DNA is TGCGCCAGCAGCTCCCGGACCCCGGACCCTGAAGCTTTCTTT. Drawing the rest from reference TRBV5-1 and TRBJ1-1, the complete variable domain is KAGVTQTPRYLIKTRGQQVTLSCSPISGHRSVSWYQQTPGQGLQFLFEYFSETQRNKGNFPGRFSGRQFSNSRSEMNVSTLELGDSALYLCASSSRTPDPEAFFGQGTRLTVV.

In its sample, this clonotype was seen many times. The chain couples TRBV29-1 to TRBJ1-2; 7 positions agree with TRBD1. Germline CDR1 reads SQVTM; CDR2 reads ANQGSEA. The junction had 3 bases not matched to a gene; V was cut back by 8 bases and J by 6 bases. CDR3 length: 10 residues. The CDR3 DNA is TGCAGCTCCCAGGGGGATGGCTACACCTTC. It is translated as CSSQGDGYTF.

This clonotype appeared many times. This rearrangement joins TRBV5-1 to TRBJ1-1, with a possible D match to TRBD1 (5 bases). Germline CDR1 and CDR2: SGHRS and YFSETQ. The V and J ends lost 0 bases and 1 base respectively, with 13 bases between them. This CDR3 contains 16 residues. CDR3 in amino acids: CASSLVTGAANTEAFF. CDR3 coding DNA: TGCGCCAGCAGCTTGGTAACTGGGGCAGCGAACACTGAAGCTTTCTTT.

This clonotype was observed at least ten times. The chain uses TRBV20-1 and TRBJ2-2; D gene ambiguous. The CDR3 is 13 amino acids. Germline CDR1 reads DFQATT; CDR2 reads SNEGSKA (reference sequence). V was shortened by 5 bases and J by 0 bases, with 7 bases between the two germline ends. CDR3 bases: TGCAGTGCTCGAATTCCGAACACCGGGGAGCTGTTTTTT. It translates to CSARIPNTGELFF.

This clonotype has a count of ten or more. The V gene is TRBV14, the J gene TRBJ2-7, with 7 bases matching TRBD1. With V trimmed by 5 bases and J by 2 bases, 3 bases remained unmatched. Per germline, CDR1 SGHDN and CDR2 FVKESK. This CDR3 contains 13 residues. DNA of the CDR3: TGTGCCAGCAGCAGGGGGCGACCCTACGAGCAGTACTTC. Amino acid sequence: CASSRGRPYEQYF.

Many counts were recorded for this clonotype. V and J are TRBV20-1 and TRBJ2-2; D ambiguous. Germline values: CDR1 DFQATT, CDR2 SNEGSKA (reference sequence). V shed 6 bases and J shed 2 bases, with 7 bases lying between them. CDR3 length: 12 amino acids. In DNA, the CDR3 is TGCAGTGCGTATTACAACACCGGGGAGCTGTTTTTT. Translated: CSAYYNTGELFF.

This clonotype was counted at least ten times. The chain combines TRBV6-1 with TRBJ1-5, with no clear D. The germline V and J ends were trimmed by 2 bases and 9 bases, with 11 bases remaining between them. The CDR3 is 13 amino acids. Germline lookup yields CDR1 MNHNS and CDR2 SASEGT. The CDR3 sequence: CASSEFNPGPQHF. CDR3 bases: TGTGCCAGCAGTGAATTCAATCCAGGGCCCCAGCATTTT.

The table lists this clonotype with many counts. The chain joins TRBV5-1 to TRBJ2-5; 7 positions agree with TRBD1. Germline CDR1 reads SGHRS; CDR2 reads YFSETQ. V was pared by 0 bases and J by 5 bases, with 4 bases of the junction left unmatched. This CDR3 spans 14 amino acids. The DNA for the CDR3 is TGCGCCAGCAGCTTGGCAGACAGGGTCGAGACCCAGTACTTC. This codes for CASSLADRVETQYF.

This clonotype was picked up many times. This chain uses TRBV7-3 with TRBJ2-6; D is unresolved. Trimming removed 2 bases at V and 9 bases at J, with 5 bases between. This CDR3 is built from 12 residues. The V gene's germline CDR1 is SGHTA and CDR2 FQGTGA. In nucleotides, the CDR3 is TGTGCCAGCAGCTTACGTGGCAACGTCCTGACTTTC. Amino acid sequence: CASSLRGNVLTF. The full variable domain, rest sourced from reference TRBV7-3 and TRBJ2-6, is GAGVSQTPSNKVTEKGKYVELRCDPISGHTALYWYRQSLGQGPEFLIYFQGTGAADDSGLPNDRFFAVRPEGSVSTLKIQRTERGDSAVYLCASSLRGNVLTFGAGSRLTVL.

This clonotype was detected ten times or more. The chain recombines TRBV28 with TRBJ2-5; D unresolved. V lost 5 bases and J 2 bases, leaving 12 bases between the germline ends. The length of the CDR3 is 14 residues. Germline V gene lookup returns CDR1 MDHEN and CDR2 SYDVKM. CDR3 sequence reads: CASSAGWGQETQYF. The DNA for the CDR3 is TGTGCCAGCAGTGCTGGGTGGGGACAAGAGACCCAGTACTTC.

This clonotype was detected ten times or more. The V call is TRBV19, the J call TRBJ2-7, with a possible D match to TRBD1 (5 bases). CDR1 is LNHDA, CDR2 SQIVND, per germline (reference sequence). This CDR3 region has 14 residues. V lost 5 bases and J 5 bases, leaving 16 bases between the germline ends. In DNA, the CDR3 is TGTGCCAGTAGTTGGACAAGCGCGAAGCACGAGCAGTACTTC. This translates into CASSWTSAKHEQYF.

This clonotype was seen repeatedly, ten times or more. This rearrangement joins TRBV6-6 to TRBJ2-5, with no clear D. The ends were cut back, 2 bases at V and 4 bases at J, with 2 bases in the middle. The CDR3 is 11 amino acids. CDR1 is MNHNY, CDR2 SVGAGI, per germline (reference sequence). CDR3 protein: CASSYGETQYF. As DNA, the CDR3 is TGTGCCAGCAGTTACGGAGAGACCCAGTACTTC.

This clonotype occurred a few times. The chain has TRBV7-2 and TRBJ2-7; 9 bases line up with TRBD1. CDR1 is SGHTA and CDR2 is FQGNSA in the germline V gene. There are 16 residues in the CDR3. The V segment lost 2 bases and the J segment 6 bases; nucleotides outside the gene matches: 11. The CDR3 here is CASSLQTGTGSAEQYF. DNA of the CDR3: TGTGCCAGCAGCTTACAAACAGGGACAGGGTCGGCCGAGCAGTACTTC. The full variable domain, its missing parts supplied by reference TRBV7-2 and TRBJ2-7, is GAGVSQSPSNKVTEKGKDVELRCDPISGHTALYWYRQSLGQGLEFLIYFQGNSAPDKSGLPSDRFSAERTGGSVSTLTIQRTQQEDSAVYLCASSLQTGTGSAEQYFGPGTRLTVT.

This clonotype was detected many times. The chain couples TRBV19 to TRBJ1-2; the match to TRBD1 covers 9 bases. Germline CDR1 and CDR2: LNHDA and SQIVND (reference sequence). This CDR3 is 15 amino acids long. Trimming at V came to 6 bases and at J to 4 bases, leaving 9 bases not matched to a gene. The CDR3 coding sequence is TGTGCCAGTAGGGAACTTTCGGACAGGGGCTATGGCTACACCTTC. Its translation is CASRELSDRGYGYTF.

This clonotype was counted ten times or more. This chain joins TRBV6-6 and TRBJ2-7; D perhaps matches TRBD1 (6 bases). CDR1 and CDR2 from the germline V gene are MNHNY and SVGAGI (reference sequence). The CDR3 is 14 residues long. The germline V and J ends were trimmed by 6 bases and 5 bases, with 17 bases remaining between them. DNA of the CDR3: TGTGCCAGCAGGAATACAGGGATTCAGAACGAGCAGTACTTC. It is translated as CASRNTGIQNEQYF.

This clonotype was seen at least ten times. J is TRBJ2-2 and V is TRBV12-3 or TRBV12-4, with D unclear. The CDR3 has 16 residues. V was shortened by 7 bases and J by 0 bases, with 15 bases between the two germline ends. Here the CDR3 reads CASNLLRHANTGELFF. The CDR3 DNA is TGTGCCAGCAACCTCCTCCGCCACGCGAACACCGGGGAGCTGTTTTTT.

The sample holds a few counts of this clonotype. The genes are TRBV6-6 and TRBJ1-1; TRBD1 matches at 8 bases. CDR3 length: 14 residues. Germline loops: CDR1 MNHNY, CDR2 SVGAGI (reference sequence). V was pared by 5 bases and J by 1 base, with 3 bases of the junction left unmatched. CDR3 protein: CASSRDRRNTEAFF. DNA for the CDR3: TGTGCCAGCAGTCGGGACAGGAGGAACACTGAAGCTTTCTTT.

V gene TRBV4-1 combines with J gene TRBJ1-5; 10 bases line up with TRBD1. The CDR3 consists of 18 residues. V gave up 3 bases and J gave up 2 bases; unmatched junction bases: 10. Looked up from germline, CDR1 is MGHRA and CDR2 is YSYEKL. The DNA for the CDR3 is TGCGCCAGCAGCCAGGCGCTGGACAGGGGGGGAGGCAATCAGCCCCAGCATTTT. It specifies CASSQALDRGGGNQPQHF.

Ten or more counts support this clonotype. The rearrangement joins TRBV10-3 to TRBJ2-1; TRBD2 is a possible D gene (6 bases). There are 15 residues in the CDR3. Per germline, CDR1 ENHRY and CDR2 SYGVKD. V was pared by 4 bases and J by 6 bases, with 16 bases between. The CDR3 bases are TGTGCCATCAGTGGGCTAGGAGGGAGTATCAATGAGCAGTTCTTC. It specifies CAISGLGGSINEQFF.

This clonotype was seen at least ten times. The chain combines TRBV7-2 with TRBJ2-5, with 8 nucleotides matching TRBD1. This CDR3 has 17 amino acids. Germline CDR1 is SGHTA and CDR2 is FQGNSA. Losses at the gene ends were 5 bases for V and 2 bases for J; bases not matched to a gene: 13. DNA of the CDR3: TGTGCCAGCAGCACCGGATTTAAGACAGGGGCACAAGAGACCCAGTACTTC. As protein: CASSTGFKTGAQETQYF. The variable domain in full, completed from reference TRBV7-2 and TRBJ2-5, reads GAGVSQSPSNKVTEKGKDVELRCDPISGHTALYWYRQSLGQGLEFLIYFQGNSAPDKSGLPSDRFSAERTGGSVSTLTIQRTQQEDSAVYLCASSTGFKTGAQETQYFGPGTRLLVL.

There are many counts of this clonotype. This chain uses TRBV7-2 with TRBJ2-7; no clear D gene. Germline CDR1 reads SGHTA; CDR2 reads FQGNSA. Trimming left V 1 base short and J 3 bases short, with 7 bases between. The CDR3 is made up of 13 amino acids. The CDR3: CASSLGPSYEQYF. The CDR3 DNA reads TGTGCCAGCAGCTTAGGTCCTAGCTACGAGCAGTACTTC.

In its sample, this clonotype was seen a few times. V usage is TRBV6-2 or TRBV6-3 and J usage is TRBJ1-1; the D is unclear. Trimming removed 5 bases at V and 0 bases at J, with 7 bases between. CDR1 and CDR2 from the germline V gene are MNHEY and SVGEGT. The CDR3 sequence is 13 residues long. CDR3 coding DNA: TGTGCCAGCAGTAACAGATTGAACACTGAAGCTTTCTTT. Translated: CASSNRLNTEAFF.

This clonotype has at least ten counts. The V gene is TRBV29-1, the J gene TRBJ2-5; possibly TRBD1 for D (5 bases). This CDR3 comprises 13 residues. V lost 4 bases, J lost 0 bases, and 9 bases lay in between. Germline CDR1 SQVTM, CDR2 ANQGSEA. CDR3 protein: CSVGLGDQETQYF. The CDR3 DNA follows: TGCAGCGTTGGTTTAGGGGACCAAGAGACCCAGTACTTC.

This clonotype occurred many times. This chain connects TRBV2 to TRBJ2-2; D is ambiguous. The length of the CDR3 is 12 residues. CDR1 and CDR2 from the germline V gene are SNHLY and FYNNEI. The germline V and J ends were trimmed by 8 bases and 2 bases, with 6 bases remaining between them. In nucleotides, the CDR3 is TGTGCCAGCCTTTACAACACCGGGGAGCTGTTTTTT. Translated, it gives CASLYNTGELFF.

This clonotype was recorded many times. The gene calls are TRBV11-2 and TRBJ2-7; a weak D match, TRBD1 (6 bases). The V gene lost 4 bases and the J gene lost 2 bases, with 15 bases spanning the gap. Germline V gene data show CDR1 as SGHAT and CDR2 as FQNNGV. This CDR3 contains 15 residues. CDR3 nucleotides: TGTGCCAGCAGCTCGTTCCGGACAGTCCCCTACGAGCAGTACTTC. Protein product: CASSSFRTVPYEQYF.

In its sample, this clonotype was seen a few times. This chain links TRBV11-2 with TRBJ2-3; possibly TRBD2 for D (6 bases). The length of the CDR3 is 15 residues. With 3 bases removed from V and 4 bases from J, the gap between germline ends came to 14 bases. Looked up from germline, CDR1 is SGHAT and CDR2 is FQNNGV. This CDR3 reads CASSFRAGWSDTQYF. The CDR3 DNA reads TGTGCCAGCAGCTTCCGGGCGGGGTGGTCAGATACGCAGTATTTT.